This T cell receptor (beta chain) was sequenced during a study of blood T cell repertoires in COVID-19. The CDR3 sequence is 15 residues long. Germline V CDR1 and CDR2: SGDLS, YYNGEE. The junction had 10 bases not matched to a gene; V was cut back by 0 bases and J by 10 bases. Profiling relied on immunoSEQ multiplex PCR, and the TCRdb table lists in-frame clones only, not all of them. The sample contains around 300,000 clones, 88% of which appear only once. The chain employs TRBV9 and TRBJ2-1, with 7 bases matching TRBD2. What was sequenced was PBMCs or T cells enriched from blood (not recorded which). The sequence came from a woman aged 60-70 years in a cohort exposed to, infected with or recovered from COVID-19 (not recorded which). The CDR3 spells CASSVATGGAWEQFF. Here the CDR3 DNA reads TGTGCCAGCAGCGTAGCTACGGGGGGAGCGTGGGAGCAGTTCTTC.